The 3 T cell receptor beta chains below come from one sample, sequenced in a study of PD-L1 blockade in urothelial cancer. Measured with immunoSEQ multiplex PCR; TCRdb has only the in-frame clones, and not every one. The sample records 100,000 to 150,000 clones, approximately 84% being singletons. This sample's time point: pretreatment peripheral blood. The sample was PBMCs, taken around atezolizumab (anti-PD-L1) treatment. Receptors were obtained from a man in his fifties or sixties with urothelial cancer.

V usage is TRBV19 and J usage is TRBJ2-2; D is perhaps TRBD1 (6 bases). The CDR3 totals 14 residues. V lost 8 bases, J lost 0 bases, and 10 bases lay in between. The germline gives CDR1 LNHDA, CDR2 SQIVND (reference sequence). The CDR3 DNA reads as TGTGCCAGTGGACAGCCCCCGAACACCGGGGAGCTGTTTTTT. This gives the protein CASGQPPNTGELFF.

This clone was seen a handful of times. The CDR3 bases are TGTGCCAGCTCAACAGGGACGGAGACCCAGTACTTC. Amino acids: CASSTGTETQYF. V is TRBV18 and J is TRBJ2-5; maybe TRBD1 (6 bases). CDR3 size: 12 residues. CDR1 is KGHSH and CDR2 is LQKENI in the germline V gene. V dropped 5 bases and J dropped 5 bases, with 9 bases sitting between them. The whole variable domain, filled in from reference TRBV18 and TRBJ2-5, reads NAGVMQNPRHLVRRRGQEARLRCSPMKGHSHVYWYRQLPEEGLKFMVYLQKENIIDESGMPKERFSAEFPKEGPSILRIQQVVRGDSAAYFCASSTGTETQYFGPGTRLLVL.

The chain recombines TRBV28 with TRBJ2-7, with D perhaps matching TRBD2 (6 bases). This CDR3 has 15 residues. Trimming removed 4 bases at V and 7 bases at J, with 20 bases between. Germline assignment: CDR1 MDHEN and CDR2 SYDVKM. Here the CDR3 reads CASSSRTIATGEQYF. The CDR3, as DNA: TGTGCCAGCAGTTCCCGGACTATTGCCACCGGGGAGCAGTACTTC.